The following is a TCR beta chain sequence with its context. The clone's antigen remains unknown. No base-level quality is on record; no much larger clone is a single base apart. The data were taken from a study of cytomegalovirus exposure and HLA in healthy donors (dated by TCRdb to about 2017). Regarding the study in general: An earlier analysis of 587 of the donors reported about 250 Gb of sequence data and about 100 million unique TCR beta sequences from about 200 million T cells. An early release that covered about 600 HLA-typed donors contained about 300 gigabases of sequencing data and 85 million to 100 million unique TCR sequences. The genetic ancestry cluster associated with self-reported Caucasian donors included about 84% of the roughly 360 genotyped donors. The study aimed to test whether signatures of past pathogen exposure could be identified by cataloging public T cell receptors. The study used immunosequencing to profile the T cell repertoires of some 600 subjects and linked those repertoires to cytomegalovirus serostatus. A separate validation cohort of 100 to 150 different subjects was used in addition to the approximately 700-subject first cohort. High-throughput TCR immunosequencing, statistical association of individual TCRs with disease status, and machine learning were combined to predict cytomegalovirus infection status. To study patterns of TCR occurrence, a later analysis re-analyzed previously published TCR beta repertoires from around 660 donors and added high-resolution HLA genotyping. Rather than using new phenotypic data, the later analysis identified candidate immune exposures from TCR beta sequences and from how often those sequences occurred across donors. To decide whether each TCR beta V gene segment behaved as functional or pseudogenic, an earlier analysis of fewer than 750 of the donors relied on high-throughput TCR beta sequencing. Alongside the repertoire data, information on donor age, sex, ethnicity and CMV serostatus was compiled. In a later genetic analysis, genome-wide SNP genotypes for about 55% of the 666 donors were used, and that subset was treated as a discovery cohort. Every discovery cohort repertoire had been produced on one sequencing platform. HLA typing covered class I and class II loci at four-digit resolution. The number of typed donors differed by locus: about 620-640 for A, B, C, DRB1 and DQB1; 500 to 550 for DQA1; some 610 for DPA1; and roughly 450 for DPB1. A few DR-DQ haplotypes were treated as single units for association and clustering because of strong linkage in the cohort. Across about 370 genotyped donors of the cohort, an average of roughly 250,000 unique TCR beta nucleotide sequences per donor were sequenced, and around 20% of those sequences were non-productive. Here is what the overall study found, with its caveats: In both the original and validation cohorts, the classifier was reported to diagnose cytomegalovirus status with high specificity and sensitivity. A later analysis found that most CMV-associated TCR beta chains appeared HLA-restricted, with HLA associations seemingly driven largely by CMV exposure. According to the authors, the approach could potentially be generalized to other disease states and immunological phenotypes. In a later analysis, 16,951 TCR beta sequences were associated with specific HLA alleles at a false discovery rate of 0.05. CMV serostatus was the only immune exposure information available for the cohort. Because some donors lacked HLA typing at each locus, the association tests relied only on the typed subset. Three of the identified cytomegalovirus-associated TCR beta chains were confirmed in vitro to be specific for cytomegalovirus antigens. When HLA alleles, especially DR and DQ, strongly co-occurred, attributing TCR associations to individual alleles was difficult. Linkage disequilibrium might explain the correlated functional status among segregating V segments, but an unknown experimental factor could not be ruled out. According to a later analysis, TCR association rates differed among HLA loci, with DRB1 alleles showing the most associated TCRs and HLA-C alleles showing the fewest. A further reported finding was that TCR beta sequences accurately predicted the HLA-A and HLA-B alleles for most subjects in the first cohort. An earlier analysis of some 560 of the donors showed that most TCR beta V segments appeared in productive rearrangements either about 87% or about 30% of the time, which broadly matched IMGT annotations. The study gave a list of under 200 TCR beta chains associated with cytomegalovirus. Compared with equally common non-associated chains, HLA-associated TCR beta chains in a later analysis were more clonally expanded and had lower generation probabilities. In a later analysis, several top co-occurrence clusters were reported to appear linked to parvovirus B19, influenza, CMV and Epstein-Barr virus. A cluster of highly shared sequence variants was judged likely to be a technical artifact of the sequencing pipeline. A later genetic analysis associated a missense DCLRE1C variant with V-gene and J-gene trimming of TCR beta chains, and an independent cohort replicated the association. Most TCR sequences were observed very rarely across donors, whereas some public TCRs were present in many individuals. Seventeen rarely observed V segments, including chromosome 9 orphons, were excluded from the earlier analysis of 550 to 700 of the donors because counts were too low. This cohort had only TCR beta chains sequenced, and the lack of alpha or paired-chain data limited which features could be detected. The 87-base-pair reads could not distinguish some IMGT-functional V segments, including TRBV6-2 and TRBV6-3, so those segments were excluded. The presence/absence analyses assumed that sequencing depth was roughly uniform across donors, and that assumption may not be true. In a later genetic analysis, fewer N-insertions in productive TCRs were reported among donors in an Asian-associated ancestry cluster than the 666-donor mean.

In total, 500 to 700 healthy bone marrow donors made up the cohort. All cohort members were sampled while nominally healthy, although unrecorded immune exposures were likely present. The donor tested CMV seropositive and was one of the 289 seropositive cohort members. Each donor provided a peripheral blood sample, and peripheral blood mononuclear cells were used for TCR beta sequencing. The Qiagen DNeasy Blood Extraction Kit was used to extract genomic DNA from the blood cell samples. The germline V gene yields SGHVS for CDR1 and FNYEAQ for CDR2. The CDR3 spans 15 residues, from the cysteine through the phenylalanine. The CDR3 DNA has 45 bases and is translated from base 1. V lost 0 bases and J lost 0 bases; the stretch between them is 6 bases long. Receptor amplification or capture employed the immunoSEQ multiplex PCR assay. For the multiplex PCR, a mixture combining 60 forward primers for TCR Vbeta segments and 13 reverse primers for TCR Jbeta segments was used. A multiplex PCR assay on genomic DNA amplified the CDR3 region of rearranged TCR beta genes. The amplified TCR beta libraries were sequenced on the Illumina HiSeq System as 87-base-pair reads. Turning to the authors' computational methods: A later analysis counted some 74 million unique TCR beta chains across the 700 or so repertoires, and some 11 million of these chains were shared by at least two donors. Raw reads were error-corrected and collapsed into unique sequences with a nearest-neighbor algorithm that merged closely related sequences to remove PCR and sequencing errors. To assign V, D and J gene segments, CDR3 sequences were aligned to IMGT reference sequences. For a sequence to be retained, a match of at least six nucleotides to both a V gene segment and a J gene segment was required. A rearrangement was called productive if the CDR3 had no stop codons and remained in frame with V and J, and every other rearrangement was called non-productive. Following IMGT convention, CDR3 was defined as the stretch from the second conserved V-encoded cysteine up to the conserved J-encoded phenylalanine. Sequences without an unambiguous match to a single V gene segment were excluded from the earlier analysis of several hundred of the donors. An earlier analysis of a few hundred of the donors called V segments functional above 56.7% productive rearrangements and segregating when the between-donor standard deviation exceeded 5%. A statistical classification framework was built for diagnosing cytomegalovirus status from the catalog of TCR beta chain sequences. In a later analysis, V and J genes were assigned by comparing TCR nucleotide sequences against IMGT/GENE-DB human TR gene sequences. A later analysis assigned CDR3 sequences and most-parsimonious VDJ recombination scenarios with the TCRdist pipeline. In a later analysis, each TCR beta chain was defined by its CDR3 amino acid sequence together with its V-gene family, and reads lacking a unique V-gene family were excluded. To address suspected cross-contamination and a sequencing artifact, a later analysis removed roughly 580 highly shared, low-generation-probability nucleotide sequences. For each public chain, a later analysis derived a clonal expansion index from normalized ranks of inferred template counts within each repertoire. In a later analysis, generation probabilities were computed with a VDJ recombination model fitted to out-of-frame rearrangements, and the resulting probabilities were checked against IGoR. A later analysis scored TCR-TCR, TCR-HLA and TCR-CMV co-occurrence with hypergeometric tests, applying a repertoire-size bias correction to TCR pairs. In a later analysis, false discovery rates were estimated by permuting HLA or CMV assignments 20 times. In a later analysis, co-occurring TCRs were grouped using DBSCAN, with TCRdist sequence similarity added in when clustering inside HLA-allele-positive subsets. Repertoires with fewer than 30,000 or more than 120,000 public chains, plus five repertoires with anomalous nucleotide sharing, were excluded from co-occurrence clustering. TCRdb mirrors the immuneACCESS table, restricted to in-frame sequences. Some clones are absent from its copies; in checked studies, under half trace to an unresolved V gene, and the reason for the others is unknown. V, J and clone size were drawn from that table, and D and trimming were deduced from the DNA. The sample yields some 120,000 clones; around 77% were counted once. The biggest ten clones account for over 10% of the sample.

The receptor chain draws on TRBV7-6 and TRBJ2-1, and TRBD2 may be the D gene, going by 5 matching bases. The material sequenced was PBMCs. This TCR derives from a woman aged 40-49 years in good health and CMV-seropositive. The CDR3 reads CASSLAGSSYNEQFF. The sequenced DNA: TGTGCCAGCAGCTTAGCGGGGAGCTCCTACAATGAGCAGTTCTTC.